Below are 24 T cell receptor beta chains sequenced from a single sample in a study of post-analysis software for immune sequencing data. Study observations and caveats: Higher frequency in patients than in controls was seen for several TRBV segments, with TRBV5-6, TRBV5-1 and TRBV20-1 among them.

Antigen specificity for these receptors is unknown. Presence of unique molecular identifiers characterized the TCR beta cDNA libraries. TCRdb reprocessed the PCR reads via MiXCR and lists one record per CDR3 protein. Of more than 350,000 distinct CDR3 sequences detected, over 30% appear once; the ten largest clones hold under 9%. Sequenced: blood. All receptors derive from a girl aged 2-15 years with multiple sclerosis.

The chain recombines TRBV5-1 with TRBJ1-2; a possible D gene is TRBD1 (6 bases). V lost 4 bases to trimming and J lost 4 bases, with 11 bases between them. Germline CDR1 reads SGHRS; CDR2 reads YFSETQ. The CDR3 consists of 13 residues. Written as DNA, the CDR3 is TGCGCCAGCAGCGGCCCAGGGGTCTATGGCTACACCTTC. Protein: CASSGPGVYGYTF. The variable domain in full, with the rest retrieved from reference TRBV5-1 and TRBJ1-2, is KAGVTQTPRYLIKTRGQQVTLSCSPISGHRSVSWYQQTPGQGLQFLFEYFSETQRNKGNFPGRFSGRQFSNSRSEMNVSTLELGDSALYLCASSGPGVYGYTFGSGTRLTVV.

This chain joins TRBV7-8 and TRBJ2-1, with a tentative D call TRBD1 (6 bases). V was pared by 6 bases and J by 12 bases, with 15 bases between. Germline values: CDR1 SGHVS, CDR2 FQNEAQ. This CDR3 region has 12 residues. CDR3 coding DNA: TGTGCCAGCAGTCAGGACAGTCAAGTGCAGTTCTTC. It translates to CASSQDSQVQFF. Complete variable domain (other parts from reference TRBV7-8 and TRBJ2-1): GAGVSQSPRYKVAKRGQDVALRCDPISGHVSLFWYQQALGQGPEFLTYFQNEAQLDKSGLPSDRFFAERPEGSVSTLKIQRTQQEDSAVYLCASSQDSQVQFFGPGTRLTVL.

This chain's CDR3 is CASAPEGFLNTEAFF. The CDR3 DNA reads TGCGCCAGCGCTCCCGAGGGGTTCCTGAACACTGAAGCTTTCTTT. V usage is TRBV4-1 and J usage is TRBJ1-1, with D perhaps TRBD1 (5 bases). Trimming took off 8 bases at V and 0 bases at J, with 16 bases between the two ends. The germline gives CDR1 MGHRA, CDR2 YSYEKL. The CDR3 length is 15 residues.

This clonotype showed up just a few times. This rearrangement joins TRBV6-5 to TRBJ1-2, with D possibly matching TRBD1 (5 bases). Trimming left V 1 base short and J 4 bases short, with 7 bases between. The V gene's germline CDR1 is MNHEY and CDR2 SVGAGI. The CDR3 covers 13 residues. The CDR3 nucleotides are TGTGCCAGCAGTTACTGGGGCGCCTATGGCTACACCTTC. Translating it yields CASSYWGAYGYTF.

The chain joins TRBV9 to TRBJ1-5; D is possibly TRBD1 (6 bases). This CDR3 spans 15 amino acids. The germline V and J ends were trimmed by 0 bases and 6 bases, with 13 bases remaining between them. In germline, CDR1 is SGDLS, CDR2 YYNGEE. The CDR3 region is CASSVEPGAGQPQHF. The CDR3 DNA reads TGTGCCAGCAGCGTAGAGCCAGGGGCGGGTCAGCCCCAGCATTTT.

V usage is TRBV5-6 and J usage is TRBJ1-4; 10 bases line up with TRBD1. Germline CDR1 SGHDT, CDR2 YYEEEE. Germline trimming cut 6 bases from V and 9 bases from J; bases unmatched to any gene: 8. The CDR3 extends over 14 amino acids. DNA of the CDR3: TGTGCCAGCACCCGGACGGGACAGGGGAAAAAACTGTTTTTT. Translated, it gives CASTRTGQGKKLFF. Looking up the rest from reference TRBV5-6 and TRBJ1-4 gives the full variable domain: DAGVTQSPTHLIKTRGQQVTLRCSPKSGHDTVSWYQQALGQGPQFIFQYYEEEERQRGNFPDRFSGHQFPNYSSELNVNALLLGDSALYLCASTRTGQGKKLFFGSGTQLSVL.

The V call is TRBV5-1, the J call TRBJ2-1; 9 positions agree with TRBD2. The J segment lost 7 bases and the V segment lost 3 bases, leaving 14 bases of the junction unmatched. The CDR3 sequence is 17 residues long. Germline V lookup: CDR1 SGHRS, CDR2 YFSETQ. The CDR3 here is CASSYLDGPSGMNEQFF. DNA of the CDR3: TGCGCCAGCAGCTACCTGGACGGGCCTAGCGGGATGAATGAGCAGTTCTTC.

This clonotype was counted a single time. The gene calls are TRBV6-5 and TRBJ1-1, with a possible D match to TRBD1 (5 bases). The V gene's germline CDR1 is MNHEY and CDR2 SVGAGI. The CDR3 spans 13 residues. Trimming stripped 5 bases from V and 6 bases from J, with 13 bases between. CDR3 sequence reads: CASSLDSPPEAFF. The CDR3, as DNA: TGTGCCAGCAGTCTTGACAGCCCGCCTGAAGCTTTCTTT.

This clonotype showed up just a few times. The genes are TRBV6-1 and TRBJ1-2; no clear D. V was clipped by 6 bases and J by 5 bases, with 10 bases between them. Germline CDR1 and CDR2: MNHNS and SASEGT. The CDR3 consists of 12 residues. Here the CDR3 DNA reads TGTGCCAGCAGCGACTTTGAATATGGCTACACCTTC. Amino acids: CASSDFEYGYTF.

This clonotype has a handful of counts. The J gene is TRBJ2-7, the V gene TRBV4-3; 11 positions match TRBD2. With 1 base clipped from V and 1 base from J, the junction kept 12 bases outside the gene matches. CDR1 LGHNA and CDR2 YSLEER come from the germline V gene. This CDR3 has 19 amino acids. CDR3 DNA: TGCGCCAGCAGCCAAGGCGTATTAGCGGGAGGGCCTAGGTCCTACGAGCAGTACTTC. This encodes CASSQGVLAGGPRSYEQYF.

The chain is built from TRBV20-1 and TRBJ2-7; D is possibly TRBD2 (5 bases). Trimming took 6 bases from V and 0 from J, leaving 12 bases between them. Germline values: CDR1 DFQATT, CDR2 SNEGSKA (reference sequence). CDR3 length: 13 residues. The CDR3 DNA sequence: TGCAGTGCCCCTAGCCCCTTCTCCTACGAGCAGTACTTC. It yields the protein CSAPSPFSYEQYF.

As regards this clonotype: At one end the junction does not follow the germline gene, possibly because of a read error. CDR3 region: CAGSQAALAKNIQYF. DNA for the CDR3: TGTGCCGGCAGCCAAGCGGCCTTAGCCAAAAACATTCAGTACTTC. V gene TRBV3-1 combines with J gene TRBJ2-4, with D perhaps matching TRBD2 (5 bases). The CDR3 spans 15 residues. The germline gives CDR1 LGHDT, CDR2 YNNKEL (reference sequence). The full variable domain, with the rest looked up from reference TRBV3-1 and TRBJ2-4, is DTAVSQTPKYLVTQMGNDKSIKCEQNLGHDTMYWYKQDSKKFLKIMFSYNNKELIINETVPNRFSPKSPDKAHLNLHINSLELGDSAVYFCAGSQAALAKNIQYFGAGTRLSVL.

The sample holds a few counts of this clonotype. V usage is TRBV20-1 and J usage is TRBJ2-7; 8 bases are a match to TRBD2. The CDR3 loop spans 15 amino acids. CDR1 and CDR2 (germline): DFQATT, SNEGSKA (reference sequence). V dropped 3 bases and J dropped 0; count of bases not matched to a gene: 7. The CDR3: CSASPAGTSSYEQYF. DNA of the CDR3: TGCAGTGCTAGCCCCGCCGGGACTAGCTCCTACGAGCAGTACTTC.

This rearrangement joins TRBV4-3 to TRBJ2-1, with 9 bases lining up with TRBD2. In germline, CDR1 is LGHNA, CDR2 YSLEER. CDR3 length: 17 residues. The trim removed 0 bases at V and 9 bases at J, leaving 12 bases unmatched. For the CDR3, the DNA is TGCGCCAGCAGCCAAGATGGAACTAGCGGGTTTTTGGGTGAGCAGTTCTTC. It specifies CASSQDGTSGFLGEQFF.

The rearrangement uses TRBV12-5 and TRBJ2-1; 9 bases map to TRBD2. Germline CDR1 is LGHNT and CDR2 is FRNRAP. The CDR3 loop spans 18 amino acids. Trimming cost V 6 bases and J 1 base; bases outside gene matches: 13. The CDR3, as DNA: TGTGCTAGTGGCCCGGGACTAGCAGACCTAAGGTCCTACAATGAGCAGTTCTTC. It encodes CASGPGLADLRSYNEQFF.

The chain couples TRBV5-1 to TRBJ2-1; weak D call: TRBD1 (6 bases). Germline values: CDR1 SGHRS, CDR2 YFSETQ. This CDR3 has 16 amino acids. The V gene lost 4 bases and the J gene lost 6 bases, with 20 bases spanning the gap. The DNA of the CDR3 is TGCGCCAGCAGCCTAGCCGTGACAGGAATGGGCAATGAGCAGTTCTTC. Its translation is CASSLAVTGMGNEQFF.

In its sample, this clonotype was seen a few times. V usage is TRBV6-2 or TRBV6-3 and J usage is TRBJ2-5, with a possible D match to TRBD2 (6 bases). The CDR3 loop spans 14 amino acids. V gave up 0 bases and J gave up 2 bases, with 7 bases separating them. Looked up from germline, CDR1 is MNHEY and CDR2 is SVGEGT. CDR3 protein: CASSYSAGQETQYF. The CDR3 bases are TGTGCCAGCAGTTACTCTGCGGGACAAGAGACCCAGTACTTC.

The chain employs TRBV15 and TRBJ2-7, with 9 nucleotides matching TRBD1. This CDR3 comprises 15 residues. Germline assignment: CDR1 LNHNV and CDR2 YYDKDF (reference sequence). J was trimmed by 4 bases and V by 3 bases; bases with no gene match: 7. CDR3 protein: CATSSFRDRVYEQYF. The CDR3 DNA reads as TGTGCCACCAGCAGCTTCCGGGACAGGGTGTACGAGCAGTACTTC.

This clonotype has a count of ten or more. V usage is TRBV6-1 and J usage is TRBJ2-1; 13 bases are shared with TRBD2. Trimming took 6 bases from V and 6 from J; bases not matched to a gene: 11. The CDR3 totals 17 residues. Germline CDR1 is MNHNS and CDR2 is SASEGT. The CDR3 nucleotides read TGTGCCAGCAGCTCCGGGACTAGCGGGGCGGGCTCCAATGAGCAGTTCTTC. Translating it yields CASSSGTSGAGSNEQFF.

The V call is TRBV5-1, the J call TRBJ2-7; perhaps TRBD1 as D (7 bases). Germline CDR1 is SGHRS and CDR2 is YFSETQ. This CDR3 contains 14 residues. Trimming pared 4 bases from V and 3 bases from J, leaving 14 bases between. The CDR3 DNA reads TGCGCCAGCAGCCTGGAGGGACAGAACTACGAGCAGTACTTC. Translation: CASSLEGQNYEQYF.

This chain joins TRBV20-1 and TRBJ2-7; no clear D. The length of the CDR3 is 14 residues. Trimming pared 7 bases from V and 2 bases from J, leaving 18 bases between. Germline CDR1 DFQATT, CDR2 SNEGSKA (reference sequence). In nucleotides, the CDR3 is TGCAGTGTCCTGTCCCGGTTAGGCGCCTACGAGCAGTACTTC. This gives the protein CSVLSRLGAYEQYF.

In its sample, this clonotype was seen a few times. The chain combines TRBV7-9 with TRBJ2-7; 10 bases agree with TRBD2. This CDR3 spans 15 amino acids. In germline, CDR1 is SEHNR, CDR2 FQNEAQ (reference sequence). The trim removed 5 bases at V and 0 bases at J, leaving 4 bases unmatched. This CDR3 is CASSTTSGTSYEQYF. The CDR3 DNA reads as TGTGCCAGCAGCACCACTAGCGGGACCTCCTACGAGCAGTACTTC.

This chain uses TRBV29-1 with TRBJ2-3, with 7 bases fitting TRBD1. Trimming removed 1 base from V and 6 bases from J; junction bases left unmatched: 7. The CDR3 totals 14 residues. CDR1 and CDR2 (germline): SQVTM, ANQGSEA. The CDR3 here is CSVEGGGKGDTQYF. CDR3 nucleotides: TGCAGCGTTGAAGGAGGGGGCAAGGGGGATACGCAGTATTTT.

This clonotype was seen many times. The genes are TRBV27 and TRBJ2-1; no firm D call. Germline CDR1 and CDR2: MNHEY and SMNVEV (reference sequence). The CDR3 has 12 amino acids. V dropped 8 bases and J dropped 1 base, with 6 bases sitting between them. The CDR3 DNA reads as TGTGCCAGCTCAGAGTCCTACAATGAGCAGTTCTTC. This translates into CASSESYNEQFF.